Many counts were recorded for the clone carrying this T cell receptor (beta chain). What it binds is unknown. Scientists amplified the TCR beta CDR3 regions from RNA transcripts. The library came from an HTBI-primed first-round RT-PCR and a second-round multiplex PCR. TCRdb redid the calling of the multiplex PCR reads with MiXCR, one entry per CDR3 protein. The sample shows about 550,000 distinct CDR3 sequences, roughly 39% of them seen only once. This entry belongs to a study of Graves' ophthalmopathy and Graves' hyperthyroidism. The study, taken as a whole, reports: Blood also contained most of the expanded thyroid clonotypes above 0.001 frequency. Cross-validated, the 13-signature model showed 87.88%/81.08% sensitivity/specificity, and 80%/75% in the test set.

Germline trimming cut 5 bases from V and 5 bases from J; bases unmatched to any gene: 7. CDR3 length: 14 residues. Per the germline V gene, CDR1 is SEHNR and CDR2 is FQNEAQ (reference sequence). Orbital computed tomography and thyroid ultrasound, along with TRAb, serum thyroxine and clinical symptoms, underpinned diagnosis. This receptor was taken from an adult man with Graves' hyperthyroidism. The sequenced sample was peripheral blood or thyroid tissue (not recorded which). J is TRBJ2-7 and V is TRBV7-9, with 9 nucleotides matching TRBD1. In nucleotides, the CDR3 is TGTGCCAGCAGCGCACCGGGACAGGGTGACGAGCAGTACTTC. This gives the protein CASSAPGQGDEQYF.